The next 14 T cell receptor beta chains were all read from a single sample in a study of T cell responses to AZD1222 COVID-19 vaccine. Produced via immunoSEQ multiplex PCR; TCRdb's table is partial and in-frame only. The sample holds 86,000 or so clones; more than 90% are singletons and the top ten take approximately 3%. The sample consisted of peripheral blood, taken on day 0 of AZD1222 vaccination. These receptor sequences come from an adult in good health.

The chain joins TRBV5-4 to TRBJ1-2; possibly TRBD1 for D (6 bases). This CDR3 is 14 amino acids long. The germline V gene has CDR1 SGHNT and CDR2 YYREEE (reference sequence). V lost 3 bases and J 2 bases, leaving 11 bases between the germline ends. CDR3 sequence (DNA): TGTGCCAGCAGCTCCGGGCAGGGGAACTATGGCTACACCTTC. This codes for CASSSGQGNYGYTF. Looking up the rest from reference TRBV5-4 and TRBJ1-2 gives the full variable domain: ETGVTQSPTHLIKTRGQQVTLRCSSQSGHNTVSWYQQALGQGPQFIFQYYREEENGRGNFPPRFSGLQFPNYSSELNVNALELDDSALYLCASSSGQGNYGYTFGSGTRLTVV.

The chain is built from TRBV6-5 and TRBJ2-7; 13 positions match TRBD2. From germline, CDR1 is MNHEY and CDR2 SVGAGI. Unmatched junction bases numbered 6, after V lost 7 bases and J lost 3 bases. CDR3 length equals 15 residues. The CDR3 nucleotides are TGTGCCAGCACACTGACTAGCGGGGGGCTCTACGAGCAGTACTTC. This gives the protein CASTLTSGGLYEQYF.

The CDR3 DNA follows: TGTGCCAGCAGCCGCGGACAGGGGTCAATCACAGATACGCAGTATTTT. Protein product: CASSRGQGSITDTQYF. This chain uses TRBV7-6 with TRBJ2-3; TRBD1 matches 9 bases. Germline-derived CDR1 and CDR2 are SGHVS and FNYEAQ. This CDR3 has 16 residues. V trimming: 5 bases; J trimming: 2 bases; junction bases outside the gene matches: 8.

CDR3 sequence: CASSLGGVSNQPQHF. Written as DNA, the CDR3 is TGTGCCAGCAGTTTAGGCGGGGTTAGCAATCAGCCCCAGCATTTT. The gene calls are TRBV28 and TRBJ1-5; no definite D call. The length of the CDR3 is 15 residues. The V gene lost 2 bases and the J gene lost 0 bases, with 8 bases spanning the gap. Germline V CDR1 and CDR2: MDHEN, SYDVKM.

The J gene is TRBJ1-1, the V gene TRBV6-5; D is unclear. The CDR3 loop spans 12 amino acids. Per germline, CDR1 MNHEY and CDR2 SVGAGI. The V end was cut by 9 bases, the J end by 4 bases, with 12 bases between. The chain's CDR3 is CASHSFSTEAFF. The CDR3 DNA sequence: TGTGCCAGTCACAGTTTCAGCACTGAAGCTTTCTTT.

The V gene is TRBV2, the J gene TRBJ1-1, with 11 bases that match TRBD1. The CDR3 is made up of 14 amino acids. V lost 6 bases and J lost 2; bases outside the gene matches: 2. CDR1 SNHLY and CDR2 FYNNEI come from the germline V gene. CDR3 nucleotide sequence: TGTGCCAGCAGGGGGACAGGGGGAAACACTGAAGCTTTCTTT. Translating gives CASRGTGGNTEAFF.

The rearrangement uses TRBV2 and TRBJ2-1; 11 positions match TRBD1. Germline V gene data show CDR1 as SNHLY and CDR2 as FYNNEI. Trimming took 6 bases from V and 3 from J; bases not matched to a gene: 4. This CDR3 comprises 15 residues. CDR3 protein: CASRADRGHYNEQFF. In DNA, the CDR3 is TGTGCCAGCAGAGCGGACAGGGGGCACTACAATGAGCAGTTCTTC.

The rearrangement joins TRBV11-2 to TRBJ2-1, with TRBD2 matching over 7 bases. CDR1 is SGHAT, CDR2 FQNNGV, per germline. This CDR3 contains 15 residues. Trimming cost V 5 bases and J 7 bases; bases outside gene matches: 11. The CDR3 sequence is CASSETATGGNEQFF. The CDR3 nucleotides are TGTGCCAGCAGCGAAACCGCGACGGGAGGTAATGAGCAGTTCTTC. The whole variable domain, filled in from reference TRBV11-2 and TRBJ2-1, reads EAGVAQSPRYKIIEKRQSVAFWCNPISGHATLYWYQQILGQGPKLLIQFQNNGVVDDSQLPKDRFSAERLKGVDSTLKIQPAKLEDSAVYLCASSETATGGNEQFFGPGTRLTVL.

The chain uses TRBV6-5 and TRBJ1-2; 8 bases fit TRBD1. CDR1 MNHEY and CDR2 SVGAGI come from the germline V gene. V dropped 5 bases and J dropped 3; count of bases not matched to a gene: 5. The CDR3 consists of 14 residues. The DNA of the CDR3 is TGTGCCAGCAGTCCGACGGACAGGGACTATGGCTACACCTTC. The encoded protein is CASSPTDRDYGYTF.

V is TRBV18 and J is TRBJ2-7; the match to TRBD1 covers 7 bases. The germline CDR1 and CDR2 sequences are KGHSH and LQKENI. The junction had 8 bases not matched to a gene; V was cut back by 3 bases and J by 3 bases. CDR3 length: 15 amino acids. Written as DNA, the CDR3 is TGTGCCAGCTCACCGGGAACAGGGGTATACTACGAGCAGTACTTC. Protein: CASSPGTGVYYEQYF.

The J gene is TRBJ1-5, the V gene TRBV7-2; TRBD1 matches at 8 bases. The junction had 8 bases not matched to a gene; V was cut back by 6 bases and J by 4 bases. Germline V lookup: CDR1 SGHTA, CDR2 FQGNSA. This CDR3 spans 15 amino acids. In DNA, the CDR3 is TGTGCCAGCAGTTCTATGACAGGGGTGAATCAGCCCCAGCATTTT. Its protein product is CASSSMTGVNQPQHF.

This chain links TRBV28 with TRBJ1-1, with unresolved D. Germline lookup yields CDR1 MDHEN and CDR2 SYDVKM. Trimming shortened V by 1 base and J by 5 bases, and 5 bases separated the two germline ends. The CDR3 is 12 amino acids. CDR3 sequence reads: CASSLLRTEAFF. Written as DNA, the CDR3 is TGTGCCAGCAGTTTATTACGAACTGAAGCTTTCTTT.

This clone was observed once. V usage is TRBV6-2 or TRBV6-3 and J usage is TRBJ2-5; TRBD1 aligns across 7 bases. The CDR3 length is 14 residues. With 5 bases clipped from V and 10 bases from J, the junction kept 13 bases outside the gene matches. Germline values: CDR1 MNHEY, CDR2 SVGEGT. CDR3 bases: TGTGCCAGCAGTCCCCTGGACAGGTTAAGAATCCAGTACTTC. Translation gives CASSPLDRLRIQYF.

The chain is built from TRBV20-1 and TRBJ2-7; 8 positions agree with TRBD1. J was trimmed by 6 bases and V by 7 bases; bases with no gene match: 5. Germline V lookup: CDR1 DFQATT, CDR2 SNEGSKA (reference sequence). The CDR3 is 11 amino acids. The CDR3 bases are TGCAGTGGGCGGACAGGGATCGAGCAGTACTTC. Protein sequence: CSGRTGIEQYF.